A single sample is the source of the 21 T cell receptor beta chains below, sequenced in a study of blood T cell repertoires in COVID-19. Method: immunoSEQ multiplex PCR; TCRdb's copy keeps in-frame clones and lacks some. The sample consists of more than 30,000 clones, less than 90% of them appearing once. Sequencing was carried out using peripheral blood. Every receptor here comes from a woman older than 75 with active or convalescent COVID-19.

The chain uses TRBV19 and TRBJ1-2; D is undetermined. V gave up 2 bases and J gave up 5 bases, with 9 bases separating them. CDR1 and CDR2 (germline): LNHDA, SQIVND (reference sequence). The CDR3 spans 13 residues. The CDR3 nucleotides read TGTGCCAGTAGTATAATTCGCGGTTATGGCTACACCTTC. It specifies CASSIIRGYGYTF.

J is TRBJ2-3 and V is TRBV11-2, with TRBD2 matching 15 bases. This CDR3 is 15 amino acids long. Per the germline V gene, CDR1 is SGHAT and CDR2 is FQNNGV. Unmatched junction bases numbered 1, after V lost 3 bases and J lost 6 bases. The CDR3 nucleotides are TGTGCCAGCAGCTTGGGGACTAGCGGGGGGGATACGCAGTATTTT. It translates to CASSLGTSGGDTQYF.

The V and J genes are TRBV9 and TRBJ1-1, with D possibly matching TRBD1 (5 bases). Germline assignment: CDR1 SGDLS and CDR2 YYNGEE. The CDR3 is 18 amino acids. V was trimmed by 0 bases and J by 4 bases, leaving 22 bases between them. CDR3 bases: TGTGCCAGCAGCGTAGGTTTGACACTCGCGGGACTTGGCACTGAAGCTTTCTTT. Protein product: CASSVGLTLAGLGTEAFF.

In this sample, this clone turned up a few times. The rearrangement joins TRBV5-1 to TRBJ1-4; D is ambiguous. Germline CDR1 is SGHRS and CDR2 is YFSETQ. This CDR3 region has 13 residues. With 4 bases removed from V and 10 bases from J, the gap between germline ends came to 14 bases. The CDR3 DNA follows: TGCGCCAGCAGCCCCGTGGGCGGAGGAAAACTGTTTTTT. It specifies CASSPVGGGKLFF. The variable domain in full, completed from reference TRBV5-1 and TRBJ1-4, reads KAGVTQTPRYLIKTRGQQVTLSCSPISGHRSVSWYQQTPGQGLQFLFEYFSETQRNKGNFPGRFSGRQFSNSRSEMNVSTLELGDSALYLCASSPVGGGKLFFGSGTQLSVL.

The chain joins TRBV28 to TRBJ1-5, with 7 bases identical to TRBD1. Germline V lookup: CDR1 MDHEN, CDR2 SYDVKM. The CDR3 loop spans 17 amino acids. Trimming at V came to 0 bases and at J to 4 bases, leaving 9 bases not matched to a gene. CDR3 in amino acids: CASSLWKIGTVNQPQHF. CDR3 nucleotide sequence: TGTGCCAGCAGTTTATGGAAAATAGGGACAGTGAATCAGCCCCAGCATTTT.

The genes are TRBV6-4 and TRBJ1-6, with a possible D match to TRBD1 (6 bases). This CDR3 region has 14 residues. Trimming removed 2 bases at V and 7 bases at J, with 9 bases between. Germline V lookup: CDR1 MRHNA, CDR2 SNTAGT. The CDR3 region has the DNA TGTGCCAGCAGTGACCGACAGGAGAATTCACCCCTCCACTTT. Protein: CASSDRQENSPLHF.

The chain employs TRBV5-1 and TRBJ2-7, with 7 bases lining up with TRBD1. Looked up from germline, CDR1 is SGHRS and CDR2 is YFSETQ. The CDR3 is made up of 14 amino acids. Trimming took 0 bases from V and 5 from J; bases not matched to a gene: 5. Here the CDR3 DNA reads TGCGCCAGCAGCTTGGGACAGGGTCTTAACGAGCAGTACTTC. Translating gives CASSLGQGLNEQYF.

The V call is TRBV21-1, the J call TRBJ2-7; the table's TRBD2 call for D was not verified on the DNA. TRBV21-1 is reported as a pseudogene. The CDR3 is 17 amino acids. CDR3 DNA sequence: TGTGCCAGCAGCAAAGAAGCGGGGGGGGGCCGCGCCCACGAGCAGTACTTC. As protein: CASSKEAGGGRAHEQYF.

The chain couples TRBV5-1 to TRBJ2-7; 7 bases agree with TRBD1. J was trimmed by 2 bases and V by 4 bases; bases with no gene match: 3. This CDR3 contains 13 residues. Germline assignment: CDR1 SGHRS and CDR2 YFSETQ. The CDR3 loop is CASSPTGPYEQYF. Written as DNA, the CDR3 is TGCGCCAGCAGCCCGACAGGGCCCTACGAGCAGTACTTC.

V and J are TRBV18 and TRBJ1-5, with D tentatively TRBD1 (5 bases). Trimming left V 8 bases short and J 2 bases short, with 10 bases between. CDR3 length equals 13 residues. Germline V gene lookup returns CDR1 KGHSH and CDR2 LQKENI. The CDR3 DNA sequence: TGTGCCAGCACGGAGGGGCGCAATCAGCCCCAGCATTTT. This translates into CASTEGRNQPQHF.

This chain uses TRBV4-1 with TRBJ2-7, with D unresolved. The length of the CDR3 is 15 residues. The germline CDR1 and CDR2 sequences are MGHRA and YSYEKL. The ends were cut back, 0 bases at V and 3 bases at J, with 12 bases in the middle. The CDR3 nucleotides read TGCGCCAGCAGCCAAGAGGTAGCTGCGATCTACGAGCAGTACTTC. This sequence encodes CASSQEVAAIYEQYF.

V gene TRBV6-1 combines with J gene TRBJ1-6, with D possibly matching TRBD1 (5 bases). Trimming shortened V by 0 bases and J by 7 bases, and 16 bases separated the two germline ends. The CDR3 consists of 17 residues. Germline V CDR1 and CDR2: MNHNS, SASEGT. As DNA, the CDR3 is TGTGCCAGCAGTGAAGCCCCGCCTCAGGGTTTGAATTCACCCCTCCACTTT. Encoded protein: CASSEAPPQGLNSPLHF.

The rearrangement joins TRBV6-5 to TRBJ2-3, with D possibly TRBD1 on 6 matching bases. Trimming took off 4 bases at V and 0 bases at J, with 11 bases between the two ends. The CDR3 is made up of 15 amino acids. CDR1 MNHEY and CDR2 SVGAGI come from the germline V gene. The CDR3 region is CASSSGHTSTDTQYF. DNA of the CDR3: TGTGCCAGCAGTTCGGGACACACTAGCACAGATACGCAGTATTTT.

CDR3 residues: CAWSVRPSGGEQYF. The DNA of the CDR3 is TGTGCCTGGAGTGTACGCCCGAGCGGGGGCGAGCAGTACTTC. The V gene is TRBV30, the J gene TRBJ2-7, with TRBD2 matching 8 bases. Germline V gene lookup returns CDR1 GTSNPN and CDR2 SVGIG (reference sequence). This CDR3 contains 14 residues. Losses at the gene ends were 0 bases for V and 6 bases for J; bases not matched to a gene: 7. Using reference TRBV30 and TRBJ2-7 for the parts outside the CDR3, the full variable domain is SQTIHQWPATLVQPVGSPLSLECTVEGTSNPNLYWYRQAAGRGLQLLFYSVGIGQISSEVPQNLSASRPQDRQFILSSKKLLLSDSGFYLCAWSVRPSGGEQYFGPGTRLTVT.

The V call is TRBV2, the J call TRBJ2-4, with TRBD2 as a possible D gene (6 bases). Germline V gene sequence: CDR1 SNHLY, CDR2 FYNNEI. This CDR3 comprises 18 residues. Trimming took 2 bases from V and 0 from J, leaving 17 bases between them. In DNA, the CDR3 is TGTGCCAGCAGTGAAACGGGACTCGCATTCTTAGCCAAAAACATTCAGTACTTC. Amino acid sequence: CASSETGLAFLAKNIQYF.

The chain recombines TRBV6-5 with TRBJ2-7; no clear D gene. V shed 6 bases and J shed 5 bases, with 8 bases lying between them. Per the germline V gene, CDR1 is MNHEY and CDR2 is SVGAGI. CDR3 length equals 11 residues. CDR3 region: CASSSLDEQYF. The CDR3 region has the DNA TGTGCCAGCAGCTCACTCGACGAGCAGTACTTC.

This chain joins TRBV5-4 and TRBJ2-1, with a weak D call TRBD1 (6 bases). Germline CDR1 SGHNT, CDR2 YYREEE (reference sequence). This CDR3 comprises 14 residues. The V end was cut by 5 bases, the J end by 6 bases, with 15 bases between. This CDR3 is CASRGRGSINEQFF. CDR3 nucleotides: TGTGCCAGCAGGGGCAGGGGATCAATCAATGAGCAGTTCTTC. The whole variable domain, filled in from reference TRBV5-4 and TRBJ2-1, reads ETGVTQSPTHLIKTRGQQVTLRCSSQSGHNTVSWYQQALGQGPQFIFQYYREEENGRGNFPPRFSGLQFPNYSSELNVNALELDDSALYLCASRGRGSINEQFFGPGTRLTVL.

The chain combines TRBV2 with TRBJ2-1, with 12 nucleotides matching TRBD2. Per germline, CDR1 SNHLY and CDR2 FYNNEI. V was pared by 6 bases and J by 8 bases, with 8 bases of the junction left unmatched. The CDR3 totals 15 residues. The CDR3 loop is CASSPSGGALYEQFF. The CDR3 DNA sequence: TGTGCCAGCAGCCCTAGCGGGGGGGCTCTGTATGAGCAGTTCTTC. The full variable domain, in which reference TRBV2 and TRBJ2-1 provide the parts outside the CDR3, is EPEVTQTPSHQVTQMGQEVILRCVPISNHLYFYWYRQILGQKVEFLVSFYNNEISEKSEIFDDQFSVERPDGSNFTLKIRSTKLEDSAMYFCASSPSGGALYEQFFGPGTRLTVL.

This chain joins TRBV12-5 and TRBJ2-2, with 7 nucleotides matching TRBD1. Trimming cost V 7 bases and J 0 bases; bases outside gene matches: 5. Germline values: CDR1 LGHNT, CDR2 FRNRAP. This CDR3 comprises 15 residues. CDR3 residues: CASATGDPNTGELFF. The CDR3 nucleotides read TGTGCTAGTGCAACAGGGGACCCGAACACCGGGGAGCTGTTTTTT.

V gene TRBV2 combines with J gene TRBJ1-1, with D possibly matching TRBD1 (6 bases). Trimming shortened V by 0 bases and J by 1 base, and 9 bases separated the two germline ends. The CDR3 loop spans 15 amino acids. Germline CDR1 SNHLY, CDR2 FYNNEI. CDR3 protein: CASSEARTENTEAFF. As DNA, the CDR3 is TGTGCCAGCAGTGAAGCCCGGACAGAGAACACTGAAGCTTTCTTT.

This chain joins TRBV6-5 and TRBJ1-1; D is possibly TRBD1 (5 bases). Germline lookup yields CDR1 MNHEY and CDR2 SVGAGI. The CDR3 runs 15 residues. The ends were cut back, 0 bases at V and 4 bases at J, with 12 bases in the middle. The CDR3 region has the DNA TGTGCCAGCAGTTACTCAAAGGGGCAAAGCACTGAAGCTTTCTTT. Translated, it gives CASSYSKGQSTEAFF.